This T cell receptor (beta chain) is drawn from a study of CD8 T cells in ankylosing spondylitis. Whole-study findings and limits: What seemed typical of ankylosing spondylitis blood was a TCR beta motif built from roughly eight highly homologous variants. Matched ankylosing spondylitis synovial fluid reportedly contained a significantly enriched population of disease-linked clones. Disease-linked clones, CD8+, were relatively rare in peripheral blood.

The TCR beta libraries were generated through quantitative 5'-RACE incorporating molecular barcodes. Each CDR3 protein is one row after TCRdb ran MiXCR on the 5' RACE reads. The sample carries about 130,000 distinct CDR3 sequences, 6% to 8% recorded once. This clonotype appeared many times. Its target is unknown. The V gene's germline CDR1 is SGHRS and CDR2 YFSETQ. Trimming removed 0 bases at V and 7 bases at J, with 13 bases between. This CDR3 is built from 14 residues. Sequences were obtained from blood, either unsorted or a sorted T cell fraction (not recorded which). The chain has TRBV5-1 and TRBJ1-1, with D possibly being TRBD1 (5 bases). This sequence originates from a female donor with ankylosing spondylitis or in good health (not recorded which). In DNA, the CDR3 is TGCGCCAGCAGCTTGGGGGCCAGGGATGGTGAAGCTTTCTTT. This sequence encodes CASSLGARDGEAFF.